What follows is one T cell receptor beta chain and its context. Germline-derived CDR1 and CDR2 are LNHDA and SQIVND (reference sequence). The ends were cut back, 4 bases at V and 6 bases at J, with 16 bases in the middle. This CDR3 is 14 amino acids long. The data originate from a study of T cell responses to AZD1222 COVID-19 vaccine. The repertoire was sequenced with immunoSEQ multiplex PCR; TCRdb's copy has only in-frame clones and lacks some. This sample has around 110,000 clones; around 92% occur once, and the top ten carry less than 8%. The sequence derives from an adult in good health. Source: peripheral blood, taken on day 0 of AZD1222 vaccination. The V gene is TRBV19, the J gene TRBJ2-7; D gene uncertain. CDR3 loop: CASSKGPRSPEQYF. The CDR3 nucleotides read TGTGCCAGTAGTAAAGGACCTCGTTCTCCCGAGCAGTACTTC.